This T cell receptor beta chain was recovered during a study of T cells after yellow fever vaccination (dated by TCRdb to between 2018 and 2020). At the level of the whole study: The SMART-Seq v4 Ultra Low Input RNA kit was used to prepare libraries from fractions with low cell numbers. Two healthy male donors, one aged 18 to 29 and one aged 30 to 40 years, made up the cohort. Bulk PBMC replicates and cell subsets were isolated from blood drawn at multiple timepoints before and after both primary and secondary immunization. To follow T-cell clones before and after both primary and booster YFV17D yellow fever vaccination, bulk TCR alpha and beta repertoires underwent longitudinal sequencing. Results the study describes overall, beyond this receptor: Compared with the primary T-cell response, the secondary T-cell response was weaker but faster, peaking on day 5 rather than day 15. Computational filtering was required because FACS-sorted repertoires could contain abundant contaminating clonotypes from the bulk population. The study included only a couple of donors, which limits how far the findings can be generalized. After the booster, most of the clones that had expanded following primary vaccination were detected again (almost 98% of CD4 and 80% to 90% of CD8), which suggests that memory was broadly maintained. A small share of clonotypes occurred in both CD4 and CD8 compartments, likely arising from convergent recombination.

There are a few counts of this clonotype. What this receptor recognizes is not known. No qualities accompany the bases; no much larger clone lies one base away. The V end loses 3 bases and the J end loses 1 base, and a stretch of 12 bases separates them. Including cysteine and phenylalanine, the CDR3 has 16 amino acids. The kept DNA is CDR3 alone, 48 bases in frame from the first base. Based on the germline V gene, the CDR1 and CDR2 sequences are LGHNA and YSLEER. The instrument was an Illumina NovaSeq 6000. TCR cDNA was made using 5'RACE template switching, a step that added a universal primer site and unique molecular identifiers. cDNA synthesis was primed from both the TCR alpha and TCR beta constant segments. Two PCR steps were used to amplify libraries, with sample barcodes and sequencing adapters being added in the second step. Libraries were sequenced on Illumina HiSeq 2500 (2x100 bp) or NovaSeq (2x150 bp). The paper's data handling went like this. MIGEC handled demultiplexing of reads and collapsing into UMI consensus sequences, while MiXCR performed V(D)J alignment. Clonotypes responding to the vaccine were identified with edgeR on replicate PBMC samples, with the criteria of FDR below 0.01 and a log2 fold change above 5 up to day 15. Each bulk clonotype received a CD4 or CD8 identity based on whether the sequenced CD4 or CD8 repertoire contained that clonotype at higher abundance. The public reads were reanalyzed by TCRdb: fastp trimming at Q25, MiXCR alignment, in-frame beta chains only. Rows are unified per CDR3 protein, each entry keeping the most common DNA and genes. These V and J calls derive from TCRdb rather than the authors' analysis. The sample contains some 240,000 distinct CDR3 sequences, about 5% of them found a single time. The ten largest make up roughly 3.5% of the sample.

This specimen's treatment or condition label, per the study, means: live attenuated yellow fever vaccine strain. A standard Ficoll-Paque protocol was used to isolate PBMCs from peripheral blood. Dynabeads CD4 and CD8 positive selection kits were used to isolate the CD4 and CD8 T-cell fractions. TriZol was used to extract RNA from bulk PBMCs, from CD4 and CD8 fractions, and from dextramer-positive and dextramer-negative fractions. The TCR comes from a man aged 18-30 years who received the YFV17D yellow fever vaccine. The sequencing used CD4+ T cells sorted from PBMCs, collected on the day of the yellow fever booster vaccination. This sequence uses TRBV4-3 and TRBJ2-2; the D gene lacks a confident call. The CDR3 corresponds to CASSHITGLNTGELFF. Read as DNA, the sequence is TGCGCCAGCAGCCACATTACCGGGCTGAACACCGGGGAGCTGTTTTTT.